Listed here is a single T cell receptor (beta chain). This clonotype has a count of ten or more. Its antigen specificity is not known. No base qualities exist here, and no much larger clone lies one base off it. The sample is drawn from a study of human T cells and chemical hapten exposure (dated by TCRdb to about 2021). Notes on the research overall: For sensitization, 2% DPC in acetone was applied to a roughly 2 cm by roughly 2 cm area of upper inner arm skin. The mostly female patient cohort included alopecia areata with under or over 50% scalp involvement, alopecia totalis and alopecia universalis. Each blood RNA sample was used to sequence both TCR alpha and TCR beta chains. Throughout the approximately 25-week study period, patients were also given weekly therapeutic DPC doses on the scalp. This study followed changes in the peripheral blood TCR repertoire in vivo during primary and secondary sensitization of alopecia patients to the hapten diphenylcyclopropenone (DPC). Libraries were pooled for sequencing, and variation in per-sample TCR yields was attributed mainly to small differences in library volumes within the pool. Patch testing was performed on the upper back with Finn chambers containing 0.01% DPC, and the patch tests were scored after 6 days according to International Contact Dermatitis Research Group standards. Around 30 alopecia patients provided blood for TCR sequencing at one to four time points (pre-sensitization, 2, 6 and 24 weeks). Blood samples were taken from patients before sensitization (week 0) and at 2, 6 and about 24 weeks after DPC sensitization. Results and caveats for the whole study, not just this receptor: DPC sensitization did not change the number of TCRs with a frequency above 1 in 1000, and there was no evidence of changes in global repertoire structure. Compared with pre-sensitization or healthy control sets, expanded TCRs formed significantly more large CDR3 similarity clusters, which is consistent with antigen-driven responses. Because every patient had alopecia, a presumed autoimmune disease, the patients' immune response might differ from that of healthy individuals. Patch test score was positively correlated with the number of PT1 expanded TCRs, with significance at thresholds 8, 16 and 32 but not at 4. Repeated subsampling changed both the strength of the expansion versus patch-test correlation and the threshold at which that correlation became significant.

The germline V end is reduced by 6 bases and the J end by 5 bases; junction bases left unmatched: 8. Reading the germline V gene (reference sequence) gives CDR1 MNHEY and CDR2 SMNVEV. CDR3 length: 14 amino acids, cysteine to phenylalanine. The only DNA kept is the CDR3, 42 bases in frame from the first base. The method behind the library was RACE. The instrument given in TCRdb is NextSeq 500. Library preparation attached unique molecular identifiers to individual cDNA molecules for quantitative, reproducible TCR counting. The original pipeline was this. A median of about 100,000 TCRs per sample was observed, with a range of about 23,224 to 700,000. The Decombinator software suite was used to annotate the V, J and CDR3 of the TCR reads. For PS versus PT1 abundance plots, all samples were subsampled to the same number of TCRs (28,000). Expanded TCRs were defined as absent before sensitization and observed at least eight times at the 2-week time point. TCRdb trimmed the raw reads at Q25, called clones with MiXCR and kept productive beta chains. Identical CDR3 proteins give one entry, which carries the most common genes and DNA. For this entry, the V and J calls and clone size follow TCRdb and not the study's own pipeline. Within this sample are 40,000 or so distinct CDR3 sequences, with 9.6% of them counted one time only. Around 15% of the sample is held by the ten biggest clonotypes.

Explained via the paper, the time point label denotes: patch test 2, 6 weeks after DPC sensitization. The treatment or condition tag for this specimen amounts to: therapeutic diphenylcyclopropenone sensitization with weekly scalp DPC. Unfractionated whole blood was collected in Tempus Blood RNA tubes, and total RNA was extracted from that blood. At each patch-test visit, blood was drawn before the patch test was applied. Patients were considered eligible if aged 18 to 70, diagnosed with alopecia and deemed suitable for DPC therapy, and patients were excluded if pregnant. The clonotype was recovered from a woman aged 25-40 years with alopecia areata. Some clones in this sample may be carry-over from other donors' samples. Rearrangement joined TRBV27 to TRBJ2-7; 9 junctional bases match TRBD1. This sample comprised whole blood, obtained in connection with sensitization to the hapten diphenylcyclopropenone (DPC). The CDR3 is CASSPGQGFHEQYF. The DNA reads TGTGCCAGCAGCCCGGGACAGGGCTTCCACGAGCAGTACTTC.